This T cell receptor (beta chain) was sequenced in a study of read filtering for tumor transcriptome and immune sequencing. Study at large: IR-seq gave about 3.5 to 11 million TCR reads per sample; RNA-seq gave roughly 80 to 1,300.

This library used roughly 400 ng RNA and molecular barcoded adaptors spanning alpha/delta and beta/gamma chains. TCRdb re-derived calls from the reads in MiXCR, one entry per CDR3 protein. The table shows tens of thousands of distinct CDR3 sequences, with around 13% occurring only once. Study conclusions and caveats: The CD138-negative fraction was mixed bone marrow immune cells, not pure T cells. RNA-seq captured clonotypes less deeply and reliably than IR-seq.

Bone marrow was sampled from every patient at the time of active disease. This clonotype was detected ten times or more. Its antigen remains unidentified. After removal of 3 bases from V and 1 base from J, the junction contained 9 bases not matched to a gene. The CDR3 runs to 16 residues. Germline CDR1 and CDR2: SGHRS and YFSETQ. The receptor was isolated from a donor older than 35 with multiple myeloma. Sequences were obtained from a population of CD138-negative cells sorted from bone marrow. The genes are TRBV5-1 and TRBJ2-7; 8 bases align to TRBD1. The CDR3 nucleotides are TGCGCCAGCAGCTCCCAGGGGGCGACGAATTCCTACGAGCAGTACTTC. As protein: CASSSQGATNSYEQYF.